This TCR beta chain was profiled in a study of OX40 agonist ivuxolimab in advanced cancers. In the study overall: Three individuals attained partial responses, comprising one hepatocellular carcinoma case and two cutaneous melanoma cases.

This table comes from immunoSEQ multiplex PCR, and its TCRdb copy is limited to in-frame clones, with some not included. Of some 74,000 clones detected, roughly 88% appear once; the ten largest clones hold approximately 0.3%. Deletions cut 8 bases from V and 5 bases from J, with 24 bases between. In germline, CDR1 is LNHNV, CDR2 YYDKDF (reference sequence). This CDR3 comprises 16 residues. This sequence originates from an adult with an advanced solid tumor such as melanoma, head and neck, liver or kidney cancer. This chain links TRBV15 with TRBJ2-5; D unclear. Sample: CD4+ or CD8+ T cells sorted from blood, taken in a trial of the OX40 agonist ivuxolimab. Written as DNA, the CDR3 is TGTGCCACCGCCGAGCTTAGACGTACCGCTCGGGAGACCCAGTACTTC. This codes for CATAELRRTARETQYF.